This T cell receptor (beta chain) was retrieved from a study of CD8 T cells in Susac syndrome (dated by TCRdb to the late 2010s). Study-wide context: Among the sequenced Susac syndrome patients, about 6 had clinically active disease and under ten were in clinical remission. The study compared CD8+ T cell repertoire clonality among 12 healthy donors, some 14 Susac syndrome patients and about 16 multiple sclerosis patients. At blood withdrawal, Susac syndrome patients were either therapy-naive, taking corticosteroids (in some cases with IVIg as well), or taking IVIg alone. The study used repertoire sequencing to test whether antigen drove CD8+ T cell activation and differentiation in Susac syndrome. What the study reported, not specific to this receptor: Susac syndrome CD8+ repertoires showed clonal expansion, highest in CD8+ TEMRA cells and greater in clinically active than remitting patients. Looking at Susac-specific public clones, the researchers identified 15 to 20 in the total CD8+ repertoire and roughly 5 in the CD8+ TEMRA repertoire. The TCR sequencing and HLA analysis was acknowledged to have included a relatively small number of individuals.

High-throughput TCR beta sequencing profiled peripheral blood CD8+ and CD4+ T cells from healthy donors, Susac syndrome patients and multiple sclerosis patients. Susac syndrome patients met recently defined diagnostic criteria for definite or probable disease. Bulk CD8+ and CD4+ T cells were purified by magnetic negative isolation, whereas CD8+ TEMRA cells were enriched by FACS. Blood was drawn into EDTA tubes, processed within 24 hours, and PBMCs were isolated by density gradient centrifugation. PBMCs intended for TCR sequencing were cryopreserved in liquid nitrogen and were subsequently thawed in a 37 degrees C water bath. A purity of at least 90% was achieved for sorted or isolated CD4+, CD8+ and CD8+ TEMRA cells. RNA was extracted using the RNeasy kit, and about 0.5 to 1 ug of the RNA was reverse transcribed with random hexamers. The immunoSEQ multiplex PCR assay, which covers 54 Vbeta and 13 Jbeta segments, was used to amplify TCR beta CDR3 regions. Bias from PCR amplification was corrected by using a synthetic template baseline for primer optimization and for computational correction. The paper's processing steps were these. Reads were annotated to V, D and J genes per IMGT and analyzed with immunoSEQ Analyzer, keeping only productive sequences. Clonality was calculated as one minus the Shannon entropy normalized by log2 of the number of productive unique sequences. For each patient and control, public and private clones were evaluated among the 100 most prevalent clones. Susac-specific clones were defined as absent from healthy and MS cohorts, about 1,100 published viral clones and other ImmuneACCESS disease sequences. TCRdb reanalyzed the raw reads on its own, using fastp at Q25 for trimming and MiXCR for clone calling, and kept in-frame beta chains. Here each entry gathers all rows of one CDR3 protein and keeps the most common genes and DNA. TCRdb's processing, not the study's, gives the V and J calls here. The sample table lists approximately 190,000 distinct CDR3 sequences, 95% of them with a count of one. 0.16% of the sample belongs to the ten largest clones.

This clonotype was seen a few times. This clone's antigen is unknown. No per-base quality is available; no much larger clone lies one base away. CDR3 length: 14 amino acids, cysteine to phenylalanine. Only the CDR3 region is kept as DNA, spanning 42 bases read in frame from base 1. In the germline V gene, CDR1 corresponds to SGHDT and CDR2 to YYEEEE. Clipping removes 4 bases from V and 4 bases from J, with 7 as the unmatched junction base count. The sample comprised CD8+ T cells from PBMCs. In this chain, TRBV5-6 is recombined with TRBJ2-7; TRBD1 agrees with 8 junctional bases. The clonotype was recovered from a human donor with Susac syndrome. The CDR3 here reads CASSLGQGRYEQYF. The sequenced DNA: TGTGCCAGCAGCCTAGGACAGGGTCGGTACGAGCAGTACTTC.